The 14 T cell receptor beta chains listed next were all sequenced from one sample in a study of shared clonotypes between healthy human individuals. Assay: immunoSEQ multiplex PCR; the TCRdb copy retains only in-frame clones and omits some. The table has fewer than 1.6 million clones, about 98.5% seen once. Sequencing was done on a sample of naive CD4+ T cells sorted from blood. Stated subset: CD45RA+ positively selected. The receptors were sampled from a man aged 25-45 years in good health.

This chain uses TRBV11-3 with TRBJ2-5; 9 bases fit TRBD2. From germline, CDR1 is SGHNT and CDR2 YENEEA. This CDR3 comprises 16 residues. J gave up 0 bases and V 5 bases, and 7 bases lay outside the gene matches. For the CDR3, the DNA is TGTGCCAGCAGCCGAGGGCCTAGCGGGAACCAAGAGACCCAGTACTTC. The encoded protein is CASSRGPSGNQETQYF.

This clone was seen once. The chain carries TRBV5-4 and TRBJ2-7; 10 bases fit TRBD2. With 4 bases clipped from V and 5 bases from J, the junction kept 9 bases outside the gene matches. In germline, CDR1 is SGHNT, CDR2 YYREEE (reference sequence). The CDR3 has 15 amino acids. The CDR3 here is CASSPLNSGGHEQYF. The DNA of the CDR3 is TGTGCCAGCAGCCCCCTTAATAGCGGGGGGCACGAGCAGTACTTC.

Note on this clone: In the same sample, other DNA sequences code for this CDR3. The rearrangement uses TRBV7-2 and TRBJ1-5; D may be TRBD1 (5 bases). In germline, CDR1 is SGHTA, CDR2 FQGNSA. This CDR3 region has 13 residues. V was pared by 3 bases and J by 7 bases, with 10 bases between. For the CDR3, the DNA is TGTGCCAGCAGCTTGGCCAGGGACCAGCCCCAGCATTTT. Encoded protein: CASSLARDQPQHF.

The rearrangement joins TRBV6-1 to TRBJ2-2; D unclear. This CDR3 is 15 amino acids long. V dropped 4 bases and J dropped 4 bases, with 13 bases sitting between them. The V gene's germline CDR1 is MNHNS and CDR2 SASEGT. The CDR3 sequence: CASSVETQSTGELFF. The CDR3 coding sequence is TGTGCCAGCAGTGTTGAGACCCAATCCACCGGGGAGCTGTTTTTT.

The chain combines TRBV19 with TRBJ1-2; D gene ambiguous. Between the trimmed V and J ends, which lost 5 bases and 3 bases, there was a span of 19 bases. The CDR3 length is 16 residues. CDR1 is LNHDA, CDR2 SQIVND, per germline (reference sequence). CDR3 loop: CASSPFSVGRDYGYTF. In nucleotides, the CDR3 is TGTGCCAGTAGTCCTTTTAGTGTGGGCCGAGACTATGGCTACACCTTC.

In this sample, this clone turned up once. The J gene is TRBJ2-7, the V gene TRBV27, with 8 bases fitting TRBD2. The CDR3 is 14 amino acids. The trim removed 8 bases at V and 3 bases at J, leaving 9 bases unmatched. Germline V gene sequence: CDR1 MNHEY, CDR2 SMNVEV (reference sequence). The CDR3 protein is CASAPGLVNYEQYF. The CDR3, as DNA: TGTGCCAGCGCACCGGGACTAGTAAACTACGAGCAGTACTTC.

The J gene is TRBJ1-1, the V gene TRBV5-4, with D unclear. The V end was cut by 0 bases, the J end by 11 bases, with 14 bases between. The CDR3 extends over 13 amino acids. Germline V gives CDR1 SGHNT, CDR2 YYREEE (reference sequence). CDR3 loop: CASSLEAGGWAFF. The CDR3 DNA follows: TGTGCCAGCAGCTTGGAGGCGGGCGGGTGGGCTTTCTTT.

The CDR3 here is CASSISLWTGDTGELFF. CDR3 nucleotide sequence: TGTGCCAGTAGTATTAGCTTGTGGACAGGGGACACCGGGGAGCTGTTTTTT. The chain recombines TRBV19 with TRBJ2-2; 9 bases are shared with TRBD1. The CDR3 runs to 17 residues. V was pared by 3 bases and J by 3 bases, with 8 bases of the junction left unmatched. CDR1 and CDR2 from the germline V gene are LNHDA and SQIVND (reference sequence).

V usage is TRBV6-6 and J usage is TRBJ2-2, with D possibly TRBD2 on 5 matching bases. V lost 6 bases, J lost 6 bases, and 14 bases lay in between. Germline V CDR1 and CDR2: MNHNY, SVGAGI (reference sequence). The CDR3 contains 14 residues. The CDR3 reads CASSHISGSGELFF. CDR3 nucleotides: TGTGCCAGCAGCCATATCTCGGGATCCGGGGAGCTGTTTTTT.

This clone was recorded only once. The rearrangement joins TRBV28 to TRBJ2-1; 7 nucleotides line up with TRBD1. Per germline, CDR1 MDHEN and CDR2 SYDVKM. The V gene end was trimmed by 6 bases and the J gene end by 3 bases; junction bases not matched to a gene: 2. CDR3 length: 13 residues. The CDR3 sequence is CASRGTDYNEQFF. CDR3 bases: TGTGCCAGCAGAGGGACAGACTACAATGAGCAGTTCTTC.

The chain carries TRBV11-3 and TRBJ2-3; D remains ambiguous. Between the trimmed V and J ends, which lost 5 bases and 2 bases, there was a span of 14 bases. Germline-derived CDR1 and CDR2 are SGHNT and YENEEA. There are 15 residues in the CDR3. The CDR3 sequence is CASSPGLTPTDTQYF. The CDR3 DNA reads TGTGCCAGCAGCCCAGGCTTAACCCCCACAGATACGCAGTATTTT.

The V call is TRBV5-6, the J call TRBJ1-2, with TRBD1 matching over 8 bases. The CDR3 sequence is 15 residues long. Germline CDR1 is SGHDT and CDR2 is YYEEEE. The trim removed 4 bases at V and 0 bases at J, leaving 5 bases unmatched. The CDR3 bases are TGTGCCAGCAGCCTGGGGACAGGACCTAACTATGGCTACACCTTC. This sequence encodes CASSLGTGPNYGYTF.

The chain's CDR3 is CASSLRSGGGNEQFF. CDR3 bases: TGTGCCAGCAGCTTAAGGTCGGGAGGCGGTAATGAGCAGTTCTTC. V and J are TRBV11-3 and TRBJ2-1; 7 bases align to TRBD2. With 2 bases clipped from V and 7 bases from J, the junction kept 8 bases outside the gene matches. The germline V gene encodes CDR1 SGHNT and CDR2 YENEEA. The CDR3 totals 15 residues. The full variable domain, in which reference TRBV11-3 and TRBJ2-1 provide the parts outside the CDR3, is EAGVVQSPRYKIIEKKQPVAFWCNPISGHNTLYWYLQNLGQGPELLIRYENEEAVDDSQLPKDRFSAERLKGVDSTLKIQPAELGDSAVYLCASSLRSGGGNEQFFGPGTRLTVL.

The sample holds one count of this clone. The rearrangement joins TRBV9 to TRBJ2-2, with 7 bases lining up with TRBD1. Germline V CDR1 and CDR2: SGDLS, YYNGEE. Germline trimming cut 6 bases from V and 6 bases from J; bases unmatched to any gene: 8. The CDR3 totals 14 residues. The CDR3 DNA reads as TGTGCCAGCAACAGACAGGGTATAGCCGGGGAGCTGTTTTTT. This encodes CASNRQGIAGELFF.